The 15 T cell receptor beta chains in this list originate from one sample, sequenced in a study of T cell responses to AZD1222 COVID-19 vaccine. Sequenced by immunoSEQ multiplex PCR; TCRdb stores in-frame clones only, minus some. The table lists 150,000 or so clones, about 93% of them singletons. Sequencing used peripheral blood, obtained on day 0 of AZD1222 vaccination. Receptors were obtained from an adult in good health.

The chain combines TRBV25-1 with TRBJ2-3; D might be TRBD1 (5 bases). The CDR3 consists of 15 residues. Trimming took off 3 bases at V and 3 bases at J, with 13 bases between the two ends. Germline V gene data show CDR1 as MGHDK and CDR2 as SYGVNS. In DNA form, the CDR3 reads TGTGCCAGCAGTGAGGGCAGGGAAAGTACAGATACGCAGTATTTT. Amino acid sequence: CASSEGRESTDTQYF.

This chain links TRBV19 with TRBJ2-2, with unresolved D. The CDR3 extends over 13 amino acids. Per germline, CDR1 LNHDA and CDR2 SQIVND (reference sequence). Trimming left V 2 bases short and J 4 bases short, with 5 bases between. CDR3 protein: CASSIYSTGELFF. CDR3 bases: TGTGCCAGTAGTATATATAGCACCGGGGAGCTGTTTTTT.

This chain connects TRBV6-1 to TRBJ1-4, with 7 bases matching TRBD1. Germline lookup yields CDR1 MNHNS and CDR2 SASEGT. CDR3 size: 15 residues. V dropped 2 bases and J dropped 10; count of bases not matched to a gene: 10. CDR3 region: CASSESTGSEGKLFF. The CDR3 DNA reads TGTGCCAGCAGTGAATCGACAGGGTCGGAAGGAAAACTGTTTTTT.

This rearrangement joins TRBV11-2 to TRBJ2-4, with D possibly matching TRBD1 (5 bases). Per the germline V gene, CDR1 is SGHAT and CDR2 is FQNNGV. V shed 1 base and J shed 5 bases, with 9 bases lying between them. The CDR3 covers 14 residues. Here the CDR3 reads CASSLGTLQNIQYF. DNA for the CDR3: TGTGCCAGCAGCTTAGGGACACTCCAAAACATTCAGTACTTC.

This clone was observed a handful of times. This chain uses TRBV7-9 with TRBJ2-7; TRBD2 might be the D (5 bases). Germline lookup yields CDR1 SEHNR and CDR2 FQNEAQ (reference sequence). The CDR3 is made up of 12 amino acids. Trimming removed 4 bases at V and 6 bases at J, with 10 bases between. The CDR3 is CASSSGLSEQYF. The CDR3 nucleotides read TGTGCCAGCAGCTCCGGACTTAGCGAGCAGTACTTC.

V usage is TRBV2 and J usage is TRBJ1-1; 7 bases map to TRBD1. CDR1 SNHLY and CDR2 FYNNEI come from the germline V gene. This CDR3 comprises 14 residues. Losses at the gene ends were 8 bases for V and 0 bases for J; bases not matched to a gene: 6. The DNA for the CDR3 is TGTGCCAGCGATACCGGGACAGTGAACACTGAAGCTTTCTTT. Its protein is CASDTGTVNTEAFF. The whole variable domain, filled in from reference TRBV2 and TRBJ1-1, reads EPEVTQTPSHQVTQMGQEVILRCVPISNHLYFYWYRQILGQKVEFLVSFYNNEISEKSEIFDDQFSVERPDGSNFTLKIRSTKLEDSAMYFCASDTGTVNTEAFFGQGTRLTVV.

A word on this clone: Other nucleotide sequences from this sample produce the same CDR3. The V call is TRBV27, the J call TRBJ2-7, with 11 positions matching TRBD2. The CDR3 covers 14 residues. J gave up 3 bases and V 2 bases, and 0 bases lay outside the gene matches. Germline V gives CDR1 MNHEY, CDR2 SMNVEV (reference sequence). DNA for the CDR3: TGTGCCAGCAGTTTAGGGACTAGCGGCTACGAGCAGTACTTC. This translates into CASSLGTSGYEQYF.

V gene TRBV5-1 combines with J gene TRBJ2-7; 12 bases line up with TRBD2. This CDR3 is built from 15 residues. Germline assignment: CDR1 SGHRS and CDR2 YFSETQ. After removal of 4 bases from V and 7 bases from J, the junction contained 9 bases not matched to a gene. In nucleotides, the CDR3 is TGCGCCAGCAGCCTGCTAGCGGGAGGGCCGGAGGAGCAGTACTTC. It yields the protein CASSLLAGGPEEQYF.

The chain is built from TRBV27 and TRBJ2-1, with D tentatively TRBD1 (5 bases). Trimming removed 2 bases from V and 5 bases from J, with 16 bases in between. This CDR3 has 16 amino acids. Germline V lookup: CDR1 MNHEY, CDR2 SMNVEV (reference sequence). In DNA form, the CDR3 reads TGTGCCAGCAGTTTAATCGGCAGAAGGGGTGACAATGAGCAGTTCTTC. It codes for CASSLIGRRGDNEQFF.

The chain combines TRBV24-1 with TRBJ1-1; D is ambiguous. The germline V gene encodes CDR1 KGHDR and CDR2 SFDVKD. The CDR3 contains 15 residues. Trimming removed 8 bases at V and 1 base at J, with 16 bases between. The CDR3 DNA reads TGTGCCACCAAAGGTGCCCAGCCAGGGAACACTGAAGCTTTCTTT. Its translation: CATKGAQPGNTEAFF.

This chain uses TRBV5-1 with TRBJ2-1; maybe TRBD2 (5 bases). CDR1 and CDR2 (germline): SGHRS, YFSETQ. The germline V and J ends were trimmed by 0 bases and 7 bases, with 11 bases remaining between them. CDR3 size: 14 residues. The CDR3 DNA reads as TGCGCCAGCAGCTTGGTCACTAGTTTGAATGAGCAGTTCTTC. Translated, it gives CASSLVTSLNEQFF.

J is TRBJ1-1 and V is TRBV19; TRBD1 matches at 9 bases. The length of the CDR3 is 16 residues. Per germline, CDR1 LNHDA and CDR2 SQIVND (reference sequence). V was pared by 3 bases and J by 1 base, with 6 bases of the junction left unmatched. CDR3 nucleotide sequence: TGTGCCAGTAGTATCGGGACAGGGTTCAGGAACACTGAAGCTTTCTTT. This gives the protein CASSIGTGFRNTEAFF.

CDR3 bases: TGTGCCAGCAGACCCAATAGCGGGAACACCGGGGAGCTGTTTTTT. Amino acid sequence: CASRPNSGNTGELFF. The chain links TRBV6-5 to TRBJ2-2, with D maybe TRBD2 (6 bases). From germline, CDR1 is MNHEY and CDR2 SVGAGI. CDR3 size: 15 residues. Between the trimmed V and J ends, which lost 6 bases and 1 base, there was a span of 12 bases.

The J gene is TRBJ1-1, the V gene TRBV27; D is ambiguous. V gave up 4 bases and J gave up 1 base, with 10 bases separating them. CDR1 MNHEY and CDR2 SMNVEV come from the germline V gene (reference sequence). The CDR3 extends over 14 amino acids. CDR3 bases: TGTGCCAGCAGTTGGGGATCACCGAACACTGAAGCTTTCTTT. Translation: CASSWGSPNTEAFF.

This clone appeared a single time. Here the CDR3 DNA reads TGTGCCACTGAAAGCACAGATACGCAGTATTTT. Amino acids: CATESTDTQYF. The V call is TRBV24-1, the J call TRBJ2-3; D uncertain. V was trimmed by 10 bases and J by 0 bases, leaving 4 bases between them. CDR3 length: 11 residues. Germline assignment: CDR1 KGHDR and CDR2 SFDVKD.